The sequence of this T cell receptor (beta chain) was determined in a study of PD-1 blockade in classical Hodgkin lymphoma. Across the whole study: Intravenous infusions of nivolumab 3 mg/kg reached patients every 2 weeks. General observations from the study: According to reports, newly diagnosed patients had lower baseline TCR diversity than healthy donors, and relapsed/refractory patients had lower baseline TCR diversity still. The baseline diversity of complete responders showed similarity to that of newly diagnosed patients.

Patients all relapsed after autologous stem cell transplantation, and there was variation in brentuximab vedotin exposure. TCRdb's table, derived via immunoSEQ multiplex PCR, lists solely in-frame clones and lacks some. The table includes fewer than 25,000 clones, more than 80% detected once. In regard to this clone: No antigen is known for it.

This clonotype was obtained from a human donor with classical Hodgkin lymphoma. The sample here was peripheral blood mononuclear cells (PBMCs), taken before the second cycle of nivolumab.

The CDR3 loop reads CASSPGGITEAFF. The DNA of the CDR3 is TGTGCCAGCAGCCCGGGAGGGATCACTGAAGCTTTCTTT. The chain uses TRBV11-1 and TRBJ1-1, with D uncertain. V lost 5 bases to trimming and J lost 4 bases, with 11 bases between them. The CDR3 is made up of 13 amino acids. Germline V lookup: CDR1 SGHAT, CDR2 FQDESV (reference sequence).